One T cell receptor beta chain is described in this entry. Germline V gives CDR1 SNHLY, CDR2 FYNNEI. V shed 3 bases and J shed 4 bases, with 4 bases lying between them. The CDR3 loop spans 11 amino acids. This entry belongs to a study of blood T cell repertoires in COVID-19. Study information: The analysed material was cDNA or gDNA that came from T cells, B-cell-depleted T cells, or PBMCs.

Method: immunoSEQ multiplex PCR; TCRdb's copy keeps in-frame clones and lacks some. Of hundreds of thousands of clones in the sample, about 88% were seen once. This sequence originates from a woman in her forties who had recovered from COVID-19. V is TRBV2 and J is TRBJ2-7; D is undetermined. The sample was peripheral blood. The chain's CDR3 is CASSDEYEQYF. The CDR3 bases are TGTGCCAGCAGTGATGAGTACGAGCAGTACTTC.